The T cell receptor beta chain described here comes from a study of regulatory and conventional T cells in RAG deficiency. Sequenced by immunoSEQ multiplex PCR; TCRdb stores in-frame clones only, minus some. The data contain more than 30,000 clones, about nine tenths of them singletons. This CDR3 contains 14 residues. V shed 3 bases and J shed 4 bases, with 14 bases lying between them. In germline, CDR1 is SGDLS, CDR2 YYNGEE. General study findings and limits: Shannon entropy fell and Simpson indices rose in RAG-deficient patients.

Details on this clone: Its antigen is still unknown.

These records were also assigned to another study, of regulatory T cells. From that study: The PCR used 52 TRBV and 13 TRBJ primers.

The sequence was obtained from a human donor in good health. Sequencing used CD8+ T cells sorted from blood. This rearrangement joins TRBV9 to TRBJ2-7, with a possible D match to TRBD2 (6 bases). The CDR3 region has the DNA TGTGCCAGCAGCGCTGGGGGGAGACGGTACGAGCAGTACTTC. Translating gives CASSAGGRRYEQYF.